These 2 T cell receptor beta chains were sequenced from one sample in a study of blood T cell repertoires in COVID-19. Assay: immunoSEQ multiplex PCR; the TCRdb copy retains only in-frame clones and omits some. This table holds 300,000 or so clones, 85% to 90% found once. Input material: peripheral blood. The receptor set was obtained from a woman aged 40 to 50 with acute or convalescent COVID-19.

The chain links TRBV6-6 to TRBJ2-7; 10 nucleotides match TRBD1. Germline CDR1 reads MNHNY; CDR2 reads SVGAGI (reference sequence). J gave up 4 bases and V 4 bases, and 7 bases lay outside the gene matches. CDR3 size: 15 residues. The CDR3 sequence is CASSSNPGQGYEQYV. CDR3 DNA sequence: TGTGCCAGCAGTTCCAATCCGGGACAGGGGTACGAGCAGTACGTC.

The CDR3: CASSPGSTTEAFF. The CDR3 DNA is TGTGCCAGCAGTCCAGGGTCAACCACTGAAGCTTTCTTT. J is TRBJ1-1 and V is TRBV7-9; maybe TRBD1 (5 bases). The V end was cut by 6 bases, the J end by 4 bases, with 12 bases between. The germline gives CDR1 SEHNR, CDR2 FQNEAQ (reference sequence). The CDR3 is 13 amino acids.